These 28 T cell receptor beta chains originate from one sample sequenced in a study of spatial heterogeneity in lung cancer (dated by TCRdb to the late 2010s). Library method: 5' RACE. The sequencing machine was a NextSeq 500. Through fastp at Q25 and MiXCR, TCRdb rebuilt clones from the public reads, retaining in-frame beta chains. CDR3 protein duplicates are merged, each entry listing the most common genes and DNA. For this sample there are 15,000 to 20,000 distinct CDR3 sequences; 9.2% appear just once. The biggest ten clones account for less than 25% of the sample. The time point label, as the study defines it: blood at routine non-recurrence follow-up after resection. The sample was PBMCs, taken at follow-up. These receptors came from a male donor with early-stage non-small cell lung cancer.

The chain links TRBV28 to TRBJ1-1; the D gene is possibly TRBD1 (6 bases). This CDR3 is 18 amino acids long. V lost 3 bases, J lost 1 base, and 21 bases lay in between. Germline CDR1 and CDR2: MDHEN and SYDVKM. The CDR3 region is CASSFFSQGRGTNTEAFF. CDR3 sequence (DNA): TGTGCCAGCAGTTTTTTCTCGCAGGGAAGGGGGACGAACACTGAAGCTTTCTTT.

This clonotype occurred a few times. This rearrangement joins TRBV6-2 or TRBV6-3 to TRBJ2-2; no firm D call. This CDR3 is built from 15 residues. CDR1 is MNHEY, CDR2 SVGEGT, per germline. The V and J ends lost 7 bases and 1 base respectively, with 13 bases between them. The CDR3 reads CASKGNTLNTGELFF. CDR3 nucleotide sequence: TGTGCCAGCAAGGGAAACACATTGAACACCGGGGAGCTGTTTTTT.

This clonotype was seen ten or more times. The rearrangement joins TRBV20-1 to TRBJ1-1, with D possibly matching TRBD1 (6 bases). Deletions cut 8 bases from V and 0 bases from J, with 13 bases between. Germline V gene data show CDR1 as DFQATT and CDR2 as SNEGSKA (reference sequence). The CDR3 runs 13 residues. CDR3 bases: TGCAGTAGAGGCGACAGGATGAACACTGAAGCTTTCTTT. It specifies CSRGDRMNTEAFF.

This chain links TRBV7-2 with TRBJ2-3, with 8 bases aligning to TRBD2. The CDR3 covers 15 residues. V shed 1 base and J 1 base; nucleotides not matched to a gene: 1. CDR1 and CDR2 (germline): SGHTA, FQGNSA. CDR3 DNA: TGTGCCAGCAGCTTAGTAGCGGGACGCACAGATACGCAGTATTTT. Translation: CASSLVAGRTDTQYF.

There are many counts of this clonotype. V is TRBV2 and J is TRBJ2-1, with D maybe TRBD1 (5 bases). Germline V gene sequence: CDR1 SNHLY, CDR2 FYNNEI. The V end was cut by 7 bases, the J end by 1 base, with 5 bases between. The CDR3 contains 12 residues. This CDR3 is CASKGSYNEQFF. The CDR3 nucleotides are TGTGCCAGCAAGGGGTCCTACAATGAGCAGTTCTTC.

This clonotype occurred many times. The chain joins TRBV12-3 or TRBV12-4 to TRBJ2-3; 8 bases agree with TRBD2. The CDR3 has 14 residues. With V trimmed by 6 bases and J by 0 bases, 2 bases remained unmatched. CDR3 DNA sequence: TGTGCCAGCAGCCCTAGCGGGAGCACAGATACGCAGTATTTT. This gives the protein CASSPSGSTDTQYF.

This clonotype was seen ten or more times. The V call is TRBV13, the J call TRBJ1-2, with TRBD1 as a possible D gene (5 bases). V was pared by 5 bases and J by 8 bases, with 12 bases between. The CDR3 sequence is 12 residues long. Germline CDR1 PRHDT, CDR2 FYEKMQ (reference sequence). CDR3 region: CASSHGARGYTF. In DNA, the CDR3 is TGTGCCAGCAGCCATGGGGCGCGGGGCTACACCTTC.

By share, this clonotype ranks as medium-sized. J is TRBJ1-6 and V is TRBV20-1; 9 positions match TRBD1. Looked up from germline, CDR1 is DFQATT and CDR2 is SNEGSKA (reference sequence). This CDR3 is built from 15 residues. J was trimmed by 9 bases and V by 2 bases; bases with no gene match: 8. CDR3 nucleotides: TGCAGTGCTAGAAATCCGGGACAGGGATCTTCACCCCTCCACTTT. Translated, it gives CSARNPGQGSSPLHF.

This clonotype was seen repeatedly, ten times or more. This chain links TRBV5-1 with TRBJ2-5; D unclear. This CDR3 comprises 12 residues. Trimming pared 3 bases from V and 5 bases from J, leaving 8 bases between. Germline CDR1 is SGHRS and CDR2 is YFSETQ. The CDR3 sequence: CASSSGDETQYF. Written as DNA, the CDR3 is TGCGCCAGCAGCTCGGGTGATGAGACCCAGTACTTC.

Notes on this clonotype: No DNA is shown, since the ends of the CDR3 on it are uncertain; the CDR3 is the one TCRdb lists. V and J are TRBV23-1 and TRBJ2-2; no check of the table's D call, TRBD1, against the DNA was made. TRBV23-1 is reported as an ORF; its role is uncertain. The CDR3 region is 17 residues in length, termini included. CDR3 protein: CASSQSWGPLPPGSCFF.

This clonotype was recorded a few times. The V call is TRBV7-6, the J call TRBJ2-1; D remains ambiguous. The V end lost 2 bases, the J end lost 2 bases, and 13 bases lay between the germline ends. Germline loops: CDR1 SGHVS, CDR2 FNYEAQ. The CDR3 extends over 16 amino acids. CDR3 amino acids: CASSLLDAGTYNEQFF. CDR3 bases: TGTGCCAGCAGCTTACTCGACGCAGGCACCTACAATGAGCAGTTCTTC.

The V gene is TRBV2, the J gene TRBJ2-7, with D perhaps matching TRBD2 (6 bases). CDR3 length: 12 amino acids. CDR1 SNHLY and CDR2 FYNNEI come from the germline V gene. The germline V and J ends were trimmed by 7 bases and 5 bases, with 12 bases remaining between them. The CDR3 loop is CASTVREDEQYF. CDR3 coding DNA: TGTGCCAGCACAGTCAGGGAGGACGAGCAGTACTTC.

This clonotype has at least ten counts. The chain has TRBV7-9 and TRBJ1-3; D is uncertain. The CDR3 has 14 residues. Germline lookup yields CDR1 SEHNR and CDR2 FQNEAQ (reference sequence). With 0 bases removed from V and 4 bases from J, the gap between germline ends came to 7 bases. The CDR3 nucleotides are TGTGCCAGCAGCTTAGCGGGGTCCGGAAACACCATATATTTT. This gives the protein CASSLAGSGNTIYF.

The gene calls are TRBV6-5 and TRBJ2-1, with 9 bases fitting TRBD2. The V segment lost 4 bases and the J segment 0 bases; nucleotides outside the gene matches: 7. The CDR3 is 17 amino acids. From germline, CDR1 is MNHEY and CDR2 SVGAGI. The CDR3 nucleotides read TGTGCCAGCAGTTCCTTGGCGGGAGGGGGCTCCTACAATGAGCAGTTCTTC. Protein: CASSSLAGGGSYNEQFF.

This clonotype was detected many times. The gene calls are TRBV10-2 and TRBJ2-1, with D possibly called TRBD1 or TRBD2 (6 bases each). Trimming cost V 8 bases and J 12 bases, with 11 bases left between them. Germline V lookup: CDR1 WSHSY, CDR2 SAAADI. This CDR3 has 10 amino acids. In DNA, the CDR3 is TGCGCCAGCGGAGGGGGAGTGCAGTTCTTC. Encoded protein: CASGGGVQFF.

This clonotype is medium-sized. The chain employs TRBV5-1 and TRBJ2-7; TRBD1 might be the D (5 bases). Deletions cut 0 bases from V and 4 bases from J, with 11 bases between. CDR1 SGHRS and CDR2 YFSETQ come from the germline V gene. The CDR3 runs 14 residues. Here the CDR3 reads CASSLEGRVYEQYF. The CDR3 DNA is TGCGCCAGCAGCTTGGAGGGCAGGGTGTACGAGCAGTACTTC.

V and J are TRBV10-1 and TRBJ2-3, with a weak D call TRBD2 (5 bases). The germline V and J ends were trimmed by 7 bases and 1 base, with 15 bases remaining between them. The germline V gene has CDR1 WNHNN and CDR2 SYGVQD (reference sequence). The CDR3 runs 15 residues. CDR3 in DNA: TGCGCCAGCACCCGGGAAACTGATGGCACAGATACGCAGTATTTT. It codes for CASTRETDGTDTQYF.

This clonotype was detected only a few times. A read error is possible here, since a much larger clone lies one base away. The CDR3 DNA sequence: TGCAATGCTAGAGTTGGGCAGCCCCAGCATTTT. Its protein product is CNARVGQPQHF. The chain uses TRBV20-1 and TRBJ1-5; D unclear. This CDR3 region has 11 residues. Germline V gives CDR1 DFQATT, CDR2 SNEGSKA (reference sequence).

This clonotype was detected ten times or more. CDR3 DNA sequence: TGTGCCAGCAGCTTAGCGAGGGGAACTGGAAACACCATATATTTT. As protein: CASSLARGTGNTIYF. The chain uses TRBV7-8 and TRBJ1-3; weak D call: TRBD1 (5 bases). The length of the CDR3 is 15 residues. Germline-derived CDR1 and CDR2 are SGHVS and FQNEAQ. V lost 0 bases and J lost 2, with 8 bases in between.

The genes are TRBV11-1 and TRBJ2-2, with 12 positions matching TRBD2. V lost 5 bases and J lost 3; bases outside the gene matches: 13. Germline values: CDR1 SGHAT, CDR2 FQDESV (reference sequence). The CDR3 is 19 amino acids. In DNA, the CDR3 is TGTGCCAGCAGCCCCACCGAACTCAGACTAGCGGGAGACACCGGGGAGCTGTTTTTT. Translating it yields CASSPTELRLAGDTGELFF.

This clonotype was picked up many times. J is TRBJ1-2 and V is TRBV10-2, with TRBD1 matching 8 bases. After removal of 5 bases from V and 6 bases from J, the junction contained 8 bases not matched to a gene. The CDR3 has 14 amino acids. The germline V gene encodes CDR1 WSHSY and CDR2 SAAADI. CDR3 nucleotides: TGCGCCAGCAGTCAGGGGGCTGGTGGTGATGGCTACACCTTC. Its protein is CASSQGAGGDGYTF.

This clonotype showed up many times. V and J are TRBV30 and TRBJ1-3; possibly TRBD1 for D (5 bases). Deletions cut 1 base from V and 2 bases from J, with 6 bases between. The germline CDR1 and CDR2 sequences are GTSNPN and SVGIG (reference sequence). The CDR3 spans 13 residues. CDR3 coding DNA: TGTGCCTGGAGTGGAGGGGCTGGAAACACCATATATTTT. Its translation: CAWSGGAGNTIYF.

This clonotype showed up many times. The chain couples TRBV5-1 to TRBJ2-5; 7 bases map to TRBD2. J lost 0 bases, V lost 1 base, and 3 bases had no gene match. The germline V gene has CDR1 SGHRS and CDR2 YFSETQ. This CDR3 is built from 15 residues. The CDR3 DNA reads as TGCGCCAGCAGCTTGATGCGGGGGTACCAAGAGACCCAGTACTTC. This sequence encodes CASSLMRGYQETQYF.

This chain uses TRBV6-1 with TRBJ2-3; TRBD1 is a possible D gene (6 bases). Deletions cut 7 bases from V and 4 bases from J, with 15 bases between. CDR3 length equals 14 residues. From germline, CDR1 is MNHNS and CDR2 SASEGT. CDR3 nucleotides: TGTGCCAGCATGAGGGGGAGTATTGCAGATACGCAGTATTTT. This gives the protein CASMRGSIADTQYF.

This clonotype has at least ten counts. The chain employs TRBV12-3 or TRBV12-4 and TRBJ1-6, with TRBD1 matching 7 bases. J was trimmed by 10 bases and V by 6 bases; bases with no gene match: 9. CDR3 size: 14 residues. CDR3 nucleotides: TGTGCCAGCAGCCCAGGGGGTAGGGCGTCACCCCTCCACTTT. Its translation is CASSPGGRASPLHF.

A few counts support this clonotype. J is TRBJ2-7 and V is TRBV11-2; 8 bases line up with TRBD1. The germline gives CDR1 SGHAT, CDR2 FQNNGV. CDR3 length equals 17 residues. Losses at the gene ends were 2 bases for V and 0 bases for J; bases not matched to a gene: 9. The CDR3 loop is CASSLYPRGPISYEQYF. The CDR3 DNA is TGTGCCAGCAGCTTATACCCCAGGGGGCCCATCTCCTACGAGCAGTACTTC.

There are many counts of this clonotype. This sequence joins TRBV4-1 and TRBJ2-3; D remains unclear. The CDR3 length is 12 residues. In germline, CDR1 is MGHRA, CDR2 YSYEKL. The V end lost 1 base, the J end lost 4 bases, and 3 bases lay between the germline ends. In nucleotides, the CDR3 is TGCGCCAGCAGCCAAGGGTCAGATACGCAGTATTTT. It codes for CASSQGSDTQYF.

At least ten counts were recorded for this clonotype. CDR3 residues: CAWSVGGNYYEQYF. DNA of the CDR3: TGTGCCTGGAGTGTAGGCGGGAACTACTACGAGCAGTACTTC. The rearrangement links TRBV30 to TRBJ2-7; D may be TRBD2 (6 bases). This CDR3 is built from 14 residues. V was pared by 0 bases and J by 3 bases, with 12 bases between. Germline CDR1 is GTSNPN and CDR2 is SVGIG (reference sequence).